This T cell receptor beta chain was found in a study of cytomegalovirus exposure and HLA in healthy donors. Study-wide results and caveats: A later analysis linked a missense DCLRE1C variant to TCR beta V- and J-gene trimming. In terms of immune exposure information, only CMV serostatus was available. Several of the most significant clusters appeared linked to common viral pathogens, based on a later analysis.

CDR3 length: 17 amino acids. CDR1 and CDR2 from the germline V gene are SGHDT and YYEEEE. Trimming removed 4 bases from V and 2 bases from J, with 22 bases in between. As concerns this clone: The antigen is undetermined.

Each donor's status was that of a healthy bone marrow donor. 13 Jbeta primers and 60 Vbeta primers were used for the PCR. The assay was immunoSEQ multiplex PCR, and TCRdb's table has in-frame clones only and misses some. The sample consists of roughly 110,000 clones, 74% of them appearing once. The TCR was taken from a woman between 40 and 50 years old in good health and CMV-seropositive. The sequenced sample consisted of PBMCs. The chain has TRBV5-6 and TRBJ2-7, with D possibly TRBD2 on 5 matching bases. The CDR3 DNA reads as TGTGCCAGCAGCCCCGTTTTGGGTACCGACTACCCCTACGAGCAGTACTTC. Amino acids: CASSPVLGTDYPYEQYF.